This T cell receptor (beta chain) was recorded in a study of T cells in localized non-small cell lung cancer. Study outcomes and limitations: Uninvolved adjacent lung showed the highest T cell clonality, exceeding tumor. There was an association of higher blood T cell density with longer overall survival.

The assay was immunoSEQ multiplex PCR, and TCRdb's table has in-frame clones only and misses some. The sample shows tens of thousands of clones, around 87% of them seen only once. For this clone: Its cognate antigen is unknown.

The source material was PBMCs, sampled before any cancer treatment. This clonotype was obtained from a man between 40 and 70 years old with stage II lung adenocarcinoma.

The CDR3 sequence: CASSNGATPRGNQPQHF. The CDR3 DNA reads as TGTGCCAGCAGCAACGGAGCCACCCCAAGGGGCAATCAGCCCCAGCATTTT. The chain recombines TRBV28 with TRBJ1-5; D remains unclear. The CDR3 totals 17 residues. The V gene's germline CDR1 is MDHEN and CDR2 SYDVKM. The V and J ends lost 6 bases and 2 bases respectively, with 20 bases between them.